A selection of T cell receptor beta chains follows, all from one sample in a study of T cell repertoires in cytomegalovirus infection. No antigen has been assigned to these receptors. Using its own MiXCR run on the reads, TCRdb lists one record per CDR3 protein. The table has some 940,000 distinct CDR3 sequences, approximately 31% seen once. The sequenced sample was cultured CD8+ T cells from PBMCs, obtained from culture after CMV antigen stimulation. These receptors came from a human donor in good health (CMV status not recorded). Some clones in this sample may be carry-over from other donors' samples. CDR3s include the opening cysteine and the closing phenylalanine or tryptophan.

v_call	j_call	cdr3_aa
TRBV7-2	TRBJ2-3	CASSSGLAGGHADTQYF
TRBV6-2/TRBV6-3	TRBJ2-7	CASSPTLASYEQYF
TRBV27	TRBJ1-2	CASSVNDRGFGYTF
TRBV7-2	TRBJ1-6	CASSRGAHGSSYNSPLHF
TRBV12-3/TRBV12-4	TRBJ2-7	CASSDRVFYEQYF
TRBV4-1	TRBJ2-7	CASSRGTGADYEQYF
TRBV19	TRBJ2-2	CASSIDHGGLTGELFF
TRBV7-6	TRBJ1-1	CASSLDDRAPTEAFF
TRBV19	TRBJ1-1	CASSLTHRTEAFF
TRBV7-6	TRBJ2-1	CASSYLAGSDEQFF
TRBV6-5	TRBJ1-4	CASSYSIGIGEKLFF
TRBV11-3	TRBJ2-1	CASSPRQDNEQFF
TRBV9	TRBJ1-1	CASSVVGTNTEAFF
TRBV6-5	TRBJ2-1	CASSYGGGGARNEQFF
TRBV5-6	TRBJ2-7	CASSWDSPPEQYF
TRBV12-3/TRBV12-4	TRBJ1-2	CASRSGIRGYGYTF
TRBV18	TRBJ2-1	CASSPVGQGMYNEQFF
TRBV5-1	TRBJ1-1	CASSLVSVNTEAFF
TRBV4-2	TRBJ1-1	CASSQGTGTEAFF
TRBV7-2	TRBJ2-5	CASSFPREGGETQYF
TRBV28	TRBJ2-3	CASSEAGGAYTQYF
TRBV5-6	TRBJ2-1	CASSLEALGSYNEQFF
TRBV6-5	TRBJ1-2	CASSYSTGNLYGYTF
TRBV7-9	TRBJ2-7	CASSSIGGDNEQYF
TRBV14	TRBJ2-5	CASSQVIFRSKETQYF
TRBV9	TRBJ2-1	CASTQWDGLGNEQFF
TRBV2	TRBJ2-7	CASSDLGSGSYEQYF
TRBV27	TRBJ2-2	CASSLSDTGELFF
TRBV7-6	TRBJ1-2	CASSASLIANYGYTF
TRBV20-1	TRBJ1-1	CSAPGVAEVNTEAFF
TRBV5-1	TRBJ2-1	CASSFRQGDEQFF
TRBV6-2/TRBV6-3	TRBJ1-1	CASSPDRGWKTEAFF